The 19 T cell receptor beta chains presented below share a single source sample, sequenced in a study of T cell responses to AZD1222 COVID-19 vaccine. Generated by immunoSEQ multiplex PCR, the TCRdb table keeps only in-frame clones and is missing some. The sample consists of more than 85,000 clones, roughly 89% of them appearing once. The sample in question was peripheral blood, obtained 28 days after the second AZD1222 dose. All receptors come from an adult who received the AZD1222 COVID-19 vaccine.

The chain joins TRBV4-3 to TRBJ1-1; D gene ambiguous. The CDR3 sequence is 16 residues long. The germline V gene encodes CDR1 LGHNA and CDR2 YSLEER. V lost 2 bases and J 0 bases, leaving 13 bases between the germline ends. In DNA, the CDR3 is TGCGCCAGCAGCCAAAATAACGGAAACATGAACACTGAAGCTTTCTTT. Amino acid sequence: CASSQNNGNMNTEAFF.

The V and J genes are TRBV6-5 and TRBJ1-3, with a weak D call TRBD1 (6 bases). Germline lookup yields CDR1 MNHEY and CDR2 SVGAGI. The CDR3 covers 15 residues. V dropped 2 bases and J dropped 4 bases, with 12 bases sitting between them. The CDR3 nucleotides read TGTGCCAGCAGTTACCGGGGGCAGACCGGAAACACCATATATTTT. Its translation: CASSYRGQTGNTIYF.

The chain combines TRBV2 with TRBJ1-2; D possibly corresponds to TRBD1 (5 bases). The CDR3 extends over 12 amino acids. Germline loops: CDR1 SNHLY, CDR2 FYNNEI. Deletions cut 5 bases from V and 2 bases from J, with 6 bases between. CDR3 loop: CASSRQNYGYTF. In DNA form, the CDR3 reads TGTGCCAGCAGTCGACAGAACTATGGCTACACCTTC.

This chain links TRBV28 with TRBJ2-3, with 10 bases fitting TRBD2. Germline CDR1 and CDR2: MDHEN and SYDVKM. The length of the CDR3 is 14 residues. V lost 6 bases, J lost 4 bases, and 4 bases stayed unmatched. DNA for the CDR3: TGTGCCAGCAGCCGAGCGGGGGGGCCAGATACGCAGTATTTT. Residues: CASSRAGGPDTQYF.

The chain joins TRBV27 to TRBJ1-1, with D unclear. Per germline, CDR1 MNHEY and CDR2 SMNVEV (reference sequence). The CDR3 has 13 residues. Trimming stripped 7 bases from V and 1 base from J, with 10 bases between. CDR3 sequence (DNA): TGTGCCAGCATGGGGTCGTCGAACACTGAAGCTTTCTTT. Encoded protein: CASMGSSNTEAFF.

The genes are TRBV6-2 or TRBV6-3 and TRBJ1-2, with 7 bases lining up with TRBD1. With V trimmed by 2 bases and J by 5 bases, 5 bases remained unmatched. This CDR3 spans 14 amino acids. CDR1 is MNHEY, CDR2 SVGEGT, per germline. The CDR3 DNA reads as TGTGCCAGCAGTTACGTGGCAGGGGGGTATGGCTACACCTTC. Protein: CASSYVAGGYGYTF.

The chain links TRBV5-5 to TRBJ2-7, with 8 bases lining up with TRBD1. The CDR3 is made up of 15 amino acids. V dropped 4 bases and J dropped 5; count of bases not matched to a gene: 11. Germline V lookup: CDR1 SGHKS, CDR2 YYEKEE (reference sequence). CDR3: CASSAIRTGLDEQYF. The CDR3 DNA follows: TGTGCCAGCAGCGCCATCCGGACAGGGTTGGACGAGCAGTACTTC.

The chain uses TRBV9 and TRBJ1-3; D gene ambiguous. This CDR3 is built from 15 residues. In germline, CDR1 is SGDLS, CDR2 YYNGEE. Between the trimmed V and J ends, which lost 3 bases and 2 bases, there was a span of 12 bases. As DNA, the CDR3 is TGTGCCAGCAGCGATGACGGTTCGCCTGGAAACACCATATATTTT. This translates into CASSDDGSPGNTIYF.

The CDR3 loop reads CASSLLPGQMNSPLHF. As DNA, the CDR3 is TGTGCCAGCAGCTTACTACCGGGACAGATGAATTCACCCCTCCACTTT. The chain employs TRBV6-4 and TRBJ1-6; 7 bases map to TRBD1. Germline CDR1 reads MRHNA; CDR2 reads SNTAGT. The CDR3 has 16 amino acids. With 6 bases clipped from V and 7 bases from J, the junction kept 12 bases outside the gene matches.

The J gene is TRBJ1-5, the V gene TRBV18; D is unclear. The length of the CDR3 is 13 residues. Germline CDR1 and CDR2: KGHSH and LQKENI. The V and J ends lost 3 bases and 9 bases respectively, with 12 bases between them. The CDR3 sequence is CASSPDQVLPQHF. The CDR3 DNA sequence: TGTGCCAGCTCACCGGACCAGGTCTTGCCCCAGCATTTT.

V usage is TRBV27 and J usage is TRBJ2-3; a possible D gene is TRBD1 (5 bases). V was clipped by 6 bases and J by 2 bases, with 12 bases between them. Germline V gives CDR1 MNHEY, CDR2 SMNVEV (reference sequence). The CDR3 is 14 residues long. Here the CDR3 reads CASSPDRATDTQYF. The CDR3 DNA reads as TGTGCCAGCAGCCCAGACAGAGCCACAGATACGCAGTATTTT.

The V and J genes are TRBV10-3 and TRBJ2-1; 12 nucleotides agree with TRBD2. Trimming at V came to 2 bases and at J to 9 bases, leaving 5 bases not matched to a gene. This CDR3 spans 15 amino acids. Per germline, CDR1 ENHRY and CDR2 SYGVKD. CDR3 protein: CAISEGLAGGFEQFF. The DNA of the CDR3 is TGTGCCATCAGTGAGGGGCTAGCGGGGGGGTTTGAGCAGTTCTTC.

This chain connects TRBV18 to TRBJ2-3; D may be TRBD2 (5 bases). Trimming removed 3 bases at V and 2 bases at J, with 9 bases between. The CDR3 length is 14 residues. Germline values: CDR1 KGHSH, CDR2 LQKENI. The CDR3 DNA reads as TGTGCCAGCTCACCGAGCGGAATCACAGATACGCAGTATTTT. Protein: CASSPSGITDTQYF.

This chain connects TRBV6-6 to TRBJ1-5, with D unresolved. The CDR3 is 12 amino acids. Trimming took 5 bases from V and 5 from J, leaving 7 bases between them. CDR1 MNHNY and CDR2 SVGAGI come from the germline V gene (reference sequence). The CDR3 is CASSGSDQPQHF. CDR3 nucleotides: TGTGCCAGCAGTGGCAGTGATCAGCCCCAGCATTTT.

The chain joins TRBV10-3 to TRBJ2-7; D call uncertain. The CDR3 covers 13 residues. Germline assignment: CDR1 ENHRY and CDR2 SYGVKD. V lost 4 bases, J lost 0 bases, and 7 bases lay in between. The CDR3 spells CAISVVNSYEQYF. The CDR3 DNA follows: TGTGCCATCAGTGTGGTCAACTCCTACGAGCAGTACTTC.

The rearrangement links TRBV2 to TRBJ2-3; 9 nucleotides line up with TRBD2. Germline-derived CDR1 and CDR2 are SNHLY and FYNNEI. Trimming removed 5 bases from V and 1 base from J; junction bases left unmatched: 1. The CDR3 extends over 14 amino acids. CDR3 sequence reads: CASSWTSGTDTQYF. In DNA form, the CDR3 reads TGTGCCAGCAGTTGGACTAGCGGCACAGATACGCAGTATTTT.

This chain uses TRBV6-6 with TRBJ2-3; D may be TRBD1 (5 bases). This CDR3 spans 13 amino acids. V was shortened by 2 bases and J by 6 bases, with 9 bases between the two germline ends. Germline CDR1 is MNHNY and CDR2 is SVGAGI (reference sequence). CDR3 in amino acids: CASSYGAADTQYF. The CDR3 DNA reads as TGTGCCAGCAGTTACGGGGCAGCCGATACGCAGTATTTT.

This chain joins TRBV30 and TRBJ1-5, with 9 positions matching TRBD1. Germline-derived CDR1 and CDR2 are GTSNPN and SVGIG (reference sequence). Losses at the gene ends were 2 bases for V and 3 bases for J; bases not matched to a gene: 8. The length of the CDR3 is 16 residues. CDR3 sequence: CAWSSLGTGINQPQHF. The CDR3 bases are TGTGCCTGGAGTTCTCTCGGGACAGGGATCAATCAGCCCCAGCATTTT.

The chain has TRBV19 and TRBJ2-2; 8 nucleotides match TRBD2. The CDR3 consists of 15 residues. V dropped 4 bases and J dropped 1; count of bases not matched to a gene: 2. The germline gives CDR1 LNHDA, CDR2 SQIVND (reference sequence). CDR3 loop: CASSTGGWNTGELFF. CDR3 DNA: TGTGCCAGTAGTACGGGAGGGTGGAACACCGGGGAGCTGTTTTTT. Variable domain in full (rest from reference TRBV19 and TRBJ2-2): DGGITQSPKYLFRKEGQNVTLSCEQNLNHDAMYWYRQDPGQGLRLIYYSQIVNDFQKGDIAEGYSVSREKKESFPLTVTSAQKNPTAFYLCASSTGGWNTGELFFGEGSRLTVL.